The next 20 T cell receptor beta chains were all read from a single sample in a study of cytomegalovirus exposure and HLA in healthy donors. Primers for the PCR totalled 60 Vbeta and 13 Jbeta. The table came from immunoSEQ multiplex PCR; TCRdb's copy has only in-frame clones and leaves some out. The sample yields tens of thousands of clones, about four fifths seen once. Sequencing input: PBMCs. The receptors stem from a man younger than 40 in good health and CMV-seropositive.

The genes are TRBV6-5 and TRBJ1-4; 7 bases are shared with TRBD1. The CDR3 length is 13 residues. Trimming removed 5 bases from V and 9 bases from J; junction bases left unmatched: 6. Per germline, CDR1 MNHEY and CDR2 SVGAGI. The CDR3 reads CASSPGQAKKLFF. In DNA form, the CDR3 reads TGTGCCAGCAGTCCCGGACAGGCAAAAAAACTGTTTTTT.

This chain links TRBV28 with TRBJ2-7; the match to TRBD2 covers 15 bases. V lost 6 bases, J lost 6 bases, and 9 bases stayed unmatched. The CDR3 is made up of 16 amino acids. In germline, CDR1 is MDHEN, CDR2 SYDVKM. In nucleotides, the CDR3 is TGTGCCAGCAGCCCGATCCCGGGACTAGCGGGAGGCGAGCAGTACTTC. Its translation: CASSPIPGLAGGEQYF.

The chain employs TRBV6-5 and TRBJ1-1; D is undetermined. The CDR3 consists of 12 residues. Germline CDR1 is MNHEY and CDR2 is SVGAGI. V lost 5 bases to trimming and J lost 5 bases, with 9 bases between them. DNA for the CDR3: TGTGCCAGCAGTGAGATAATAACTGAAGCTTTCTTT. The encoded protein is CASSEIITEAFF.

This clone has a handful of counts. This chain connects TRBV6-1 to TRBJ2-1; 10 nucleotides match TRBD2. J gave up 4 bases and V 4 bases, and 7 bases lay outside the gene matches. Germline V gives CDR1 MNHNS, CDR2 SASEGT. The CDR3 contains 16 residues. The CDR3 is CASSVATSGPYNEQFF. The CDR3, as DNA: TGTGCCAGCAGTGTCGCGACTAGCGGGCCTTACAATGAGCAGTTCTTC.

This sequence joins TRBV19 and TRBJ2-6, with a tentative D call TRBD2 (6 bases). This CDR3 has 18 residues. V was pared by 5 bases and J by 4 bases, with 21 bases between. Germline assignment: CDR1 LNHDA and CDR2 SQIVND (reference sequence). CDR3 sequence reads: CASSSPRDGGSGANVLTF. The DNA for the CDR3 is TGTGCCAGTAGTTCTCCACGGGACGGGGGATCCGGGGCCAACGTCCTGACTTTC.

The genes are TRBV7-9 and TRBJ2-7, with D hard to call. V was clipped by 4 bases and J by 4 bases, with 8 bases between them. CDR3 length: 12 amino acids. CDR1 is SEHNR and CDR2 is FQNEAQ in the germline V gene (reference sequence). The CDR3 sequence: CASSSTLYEQYF. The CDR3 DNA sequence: TGTGCCAGCAGCTCGACACTTTACGAGCAGTACTTC.

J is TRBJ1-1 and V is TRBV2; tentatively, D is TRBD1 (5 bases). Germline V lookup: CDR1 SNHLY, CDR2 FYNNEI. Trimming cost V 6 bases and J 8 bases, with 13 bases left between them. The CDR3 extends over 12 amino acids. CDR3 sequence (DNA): TGTGCCAGCAGGCTGACAGTTGAAGAAGCTTTCTTT. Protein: CASRLTVEEAFF.

The CDR3 sequence: CASSFGRGTDTQYF. The CDR3 DNA reads TGTGCCAGCAGTTTCGGCAGGGGCACAGATACGCAGTATTTT. The chain couples TRBV28 to TRBJ2-3; D possibly corresponds to TRBD1 (5 bases). Germline values: CDR1 MDHEN, CDR2 SYDVKM. Trimming took 3 bases from V and 1 from J, leaving 8 bases between them. There are 14 residues in the CDR3.

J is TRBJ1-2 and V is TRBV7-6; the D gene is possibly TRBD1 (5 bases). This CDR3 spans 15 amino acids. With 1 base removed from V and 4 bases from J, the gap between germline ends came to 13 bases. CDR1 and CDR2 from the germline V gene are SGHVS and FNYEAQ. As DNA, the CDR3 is TGTGCCAGCAGCTTAGACTCAGGGCAGGGCTATGGCTACACCTTC. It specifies CASSLDSGQGYGYTF. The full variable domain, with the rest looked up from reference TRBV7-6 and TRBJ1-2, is GAGVSQSPRYKVTKRGQDVALRCDPISGHVSLYWYRQALGQGPEFLTYFNYEAQQDKSGLPNDRFSAERPEGSISTLTIQRTEQRDSAMYRCASSLDSGQGYGYTFGSGTRLTVV.

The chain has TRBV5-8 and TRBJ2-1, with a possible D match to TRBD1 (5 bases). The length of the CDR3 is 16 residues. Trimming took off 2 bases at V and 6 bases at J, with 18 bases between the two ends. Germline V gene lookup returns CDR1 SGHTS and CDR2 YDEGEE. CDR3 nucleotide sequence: TGTGCCAGCAGCTTCCCCCAGTTCCAGGGTCCCAATGAGCAGTTCTTC. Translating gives CASSFPQFQGPNEQFF.

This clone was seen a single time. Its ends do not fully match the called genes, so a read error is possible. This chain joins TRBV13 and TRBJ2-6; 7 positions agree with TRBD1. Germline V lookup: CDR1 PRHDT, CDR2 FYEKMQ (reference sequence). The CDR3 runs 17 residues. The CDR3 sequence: CASTLGGQGTGANVLTF. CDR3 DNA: TGTGCCAGCACCTTAGGGGGCCAGGGGACCGGGGCCAACGTCCTGACTTTC.

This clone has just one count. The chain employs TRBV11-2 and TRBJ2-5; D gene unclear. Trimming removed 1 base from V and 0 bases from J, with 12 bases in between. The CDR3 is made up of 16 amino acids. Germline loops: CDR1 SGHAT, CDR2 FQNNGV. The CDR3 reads CASSLGGSLYQETQYF. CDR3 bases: TGTGCCAGCAGCTTAGGAGGCTCTCTATACCAAGAGACCCAGTACTTC.

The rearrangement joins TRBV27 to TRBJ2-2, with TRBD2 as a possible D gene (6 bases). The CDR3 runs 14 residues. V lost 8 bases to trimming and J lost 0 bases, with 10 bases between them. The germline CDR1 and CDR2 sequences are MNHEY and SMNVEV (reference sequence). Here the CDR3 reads CASCRLANTGELFF. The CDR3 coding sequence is TGTGCCAGCTGCAGACTAGCGAACACCGGGGAGCTGTTTTTT.

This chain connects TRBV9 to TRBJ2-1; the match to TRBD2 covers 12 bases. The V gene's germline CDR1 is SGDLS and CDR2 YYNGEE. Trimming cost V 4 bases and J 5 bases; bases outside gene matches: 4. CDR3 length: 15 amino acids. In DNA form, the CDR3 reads TGTGCCAGCAGCCCTAGACTAGCGGGAGACAATGAGCAGTTCTTC. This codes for CASSPRLAGDNEQFF.

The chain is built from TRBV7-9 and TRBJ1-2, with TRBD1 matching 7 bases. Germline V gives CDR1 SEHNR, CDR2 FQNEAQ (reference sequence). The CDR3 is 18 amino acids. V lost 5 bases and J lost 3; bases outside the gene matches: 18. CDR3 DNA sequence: TGTGCCAGCAGCCTAAGGAAGACAGGGAGAATGGAGTACTATGGCTACACCTTC. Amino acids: CASSLRKTGRMEYYGYTF.

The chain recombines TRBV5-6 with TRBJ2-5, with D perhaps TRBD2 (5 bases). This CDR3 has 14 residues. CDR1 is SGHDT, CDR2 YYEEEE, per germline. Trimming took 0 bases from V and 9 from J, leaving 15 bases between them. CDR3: CASSLDGRPGAQYF. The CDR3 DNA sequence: TGTGCCAGCAGCTTGGATGGTCGCCCCGGGGCCCAGTACTTC. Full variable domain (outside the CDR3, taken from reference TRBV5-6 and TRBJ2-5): DAGVTQSPTHLIKTRGQQVTLRCSPKSGHDTVSWYQQALGQGPQFIFQYYEEEERQRGNFPDRFSGHQFPNYSSELNVNALLLGDSALYLCASSLDGRPGAQYFGPGTRLLVL.

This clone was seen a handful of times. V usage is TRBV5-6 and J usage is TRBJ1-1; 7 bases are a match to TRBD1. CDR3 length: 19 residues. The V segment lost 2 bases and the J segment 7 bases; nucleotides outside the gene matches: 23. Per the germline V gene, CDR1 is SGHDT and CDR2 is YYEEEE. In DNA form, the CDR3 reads TGTGCCAGCAGCTTCGGTGATCCTAGGACAGGCCTCCCCCCCAGTGAAGCTTTCTTT. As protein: CASSFGDPRTGLPPSEAFF.

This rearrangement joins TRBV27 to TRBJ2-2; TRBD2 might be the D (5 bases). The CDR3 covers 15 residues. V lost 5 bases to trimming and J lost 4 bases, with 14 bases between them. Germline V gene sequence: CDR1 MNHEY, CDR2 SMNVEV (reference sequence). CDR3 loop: CASSPRGPVTGELFF. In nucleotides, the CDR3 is TGTGCCAGCAGTCCGCGAGGGCCGGTCACCGGGGAGCTGTTTTTT.

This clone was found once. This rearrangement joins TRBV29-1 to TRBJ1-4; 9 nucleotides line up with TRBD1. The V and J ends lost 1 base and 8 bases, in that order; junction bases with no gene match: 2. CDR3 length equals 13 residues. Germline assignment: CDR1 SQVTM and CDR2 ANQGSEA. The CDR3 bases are TGCAGCGTTGAAGGACAGGGGGGGGAAAAACTGTTTTTT. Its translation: CSVEGQGGEKLFF.

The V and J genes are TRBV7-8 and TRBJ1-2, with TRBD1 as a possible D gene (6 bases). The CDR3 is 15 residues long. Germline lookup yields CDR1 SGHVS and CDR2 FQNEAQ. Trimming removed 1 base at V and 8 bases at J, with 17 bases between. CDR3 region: CASSLGTAGADGYTF. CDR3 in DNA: TGTGCCAGCAGCTTAGGAACGGCGGGGGCGGACGGCTACACCTTC.